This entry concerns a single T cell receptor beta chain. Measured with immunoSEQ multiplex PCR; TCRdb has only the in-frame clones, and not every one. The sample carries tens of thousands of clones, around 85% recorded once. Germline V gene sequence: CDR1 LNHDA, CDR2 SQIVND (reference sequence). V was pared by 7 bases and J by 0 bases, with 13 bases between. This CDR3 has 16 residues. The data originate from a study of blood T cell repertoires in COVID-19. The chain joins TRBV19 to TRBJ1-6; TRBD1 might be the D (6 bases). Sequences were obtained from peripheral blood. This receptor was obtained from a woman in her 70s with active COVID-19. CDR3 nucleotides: TGTGCCAGTAAGCTTACAGGGAGCTCCTATAATTCACCCCTCCACTTT. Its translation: CASKLTGSSYNSPLHF.